Sequencing of this T cell receptor beta chain was carried out in a study of technical replicates of blood from a handful of donors. Clones were sequenced by immunoSEQ multiplex PCR, and TCRdb holds only the in-frame ones, with some missing. Among roughly 60,000 clones listed, approximately 86% were seen once. The CDR3 consists of 14 residues. CDR1 MNHEY and CDR2 SVGAGI come from the germline V gene. V lost 5 bases to trimming and J lost 2 bases, with 12 bases between them. This clone was detected only once. This TCR was sampled from a human donor in good health. Some clones in this sample may be carry-over from other donors' samples. This chain joins TRBV6-5 and TRBJ2-5; TRBD2 might be the D (6 bases). Sequenced material: PBMCs. The CDR3 reads CASSRGDGQETQYF. Written as DNA, the CDR3 is TGTGCCAGCAGTCGCGGGGACGGGCAAGAGACCCAGTACTTC.